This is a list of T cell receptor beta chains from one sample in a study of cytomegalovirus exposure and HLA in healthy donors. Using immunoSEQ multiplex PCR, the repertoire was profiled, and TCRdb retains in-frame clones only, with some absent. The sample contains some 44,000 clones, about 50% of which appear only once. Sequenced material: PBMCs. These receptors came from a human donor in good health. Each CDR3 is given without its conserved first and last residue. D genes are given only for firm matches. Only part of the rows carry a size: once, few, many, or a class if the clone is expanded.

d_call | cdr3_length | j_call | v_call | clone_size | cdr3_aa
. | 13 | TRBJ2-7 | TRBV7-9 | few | ASSLASGASYEQY
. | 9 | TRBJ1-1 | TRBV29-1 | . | SVYRNTEAF
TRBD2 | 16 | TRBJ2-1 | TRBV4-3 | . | ASSQAGSGGRFHNEQF
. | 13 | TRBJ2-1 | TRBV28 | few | ASKGGGALNNEQF
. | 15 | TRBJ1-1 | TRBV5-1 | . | ASSPRKDTSVNTEAF
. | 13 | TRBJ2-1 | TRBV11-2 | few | ASSPGSGAYNEQF
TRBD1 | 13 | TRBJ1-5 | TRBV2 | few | ASSLRDSRNQPQH
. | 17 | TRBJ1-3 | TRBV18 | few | ASSPGGGSSPILGNTIY
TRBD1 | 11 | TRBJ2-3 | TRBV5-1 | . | ASSLQGVDTQY
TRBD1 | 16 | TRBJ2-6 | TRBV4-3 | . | ASSQVGGRGSGANVLT
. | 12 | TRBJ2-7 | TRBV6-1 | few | ASSGQGHTYEQY
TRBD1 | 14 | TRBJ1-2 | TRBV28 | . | ASSTGTGGIGYGYT
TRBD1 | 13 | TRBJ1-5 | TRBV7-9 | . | ASSLGDRMNQPQH
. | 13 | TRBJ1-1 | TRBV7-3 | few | ASSLGWAAGTEAF
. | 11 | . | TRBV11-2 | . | ASSLDRGYEQY
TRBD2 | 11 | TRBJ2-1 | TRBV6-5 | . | ASTLAGDNEQF
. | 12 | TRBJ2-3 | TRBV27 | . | ASSFSAGTDTQY
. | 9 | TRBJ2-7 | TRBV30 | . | AWSRAGEQY
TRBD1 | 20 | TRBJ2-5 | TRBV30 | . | AWGDRGHLAGVGGGYVETQY
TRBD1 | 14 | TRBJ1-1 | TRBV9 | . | ASSAGQANRPTEAF
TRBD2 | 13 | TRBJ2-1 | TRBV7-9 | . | ASRPKAGANNEQF
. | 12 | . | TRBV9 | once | ASSSGGATYEQY
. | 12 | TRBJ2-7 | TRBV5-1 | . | ASSSTRGIYEQY
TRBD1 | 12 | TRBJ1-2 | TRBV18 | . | ASSPPTTGYGYT
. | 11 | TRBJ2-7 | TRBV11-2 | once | ASSLKLDREQY
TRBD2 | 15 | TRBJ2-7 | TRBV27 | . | ASSFRPDLAGAGEQY
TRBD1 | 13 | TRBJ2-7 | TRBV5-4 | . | ATIGGGTGVREQY
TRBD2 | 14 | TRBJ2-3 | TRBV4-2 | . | ASSRVGGGAGDTQY
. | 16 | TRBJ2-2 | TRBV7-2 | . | ASSLVAGILANTGELF
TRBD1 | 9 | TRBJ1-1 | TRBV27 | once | ASGQGSAAF
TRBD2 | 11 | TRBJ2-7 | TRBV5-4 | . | ASGREVVGEQY
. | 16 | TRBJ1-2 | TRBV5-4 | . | ASSFAGSVRPDNYGYT
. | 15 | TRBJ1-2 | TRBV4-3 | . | ASSQDLIGGSDYGYT
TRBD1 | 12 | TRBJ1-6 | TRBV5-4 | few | ASRAGTDFSSLH
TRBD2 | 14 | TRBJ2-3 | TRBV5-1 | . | ASSSGLAGRTDTQY
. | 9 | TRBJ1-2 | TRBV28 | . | ASSLGQGYT
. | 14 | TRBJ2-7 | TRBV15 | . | ATSRGSAGTSYEQY
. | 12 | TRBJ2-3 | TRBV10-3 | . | AISPQGFTDTQY
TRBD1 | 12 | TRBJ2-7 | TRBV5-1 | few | ASSVTGSGYEQY
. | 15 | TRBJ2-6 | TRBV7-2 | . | ASSPQGGAGGANVLT
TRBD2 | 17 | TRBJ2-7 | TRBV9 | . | ASSVASPGTSGGSYEQY
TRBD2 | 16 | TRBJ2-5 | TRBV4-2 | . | ASSQSPGTVGGKETQY
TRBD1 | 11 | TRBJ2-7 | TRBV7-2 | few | ASRSGQSYEQY
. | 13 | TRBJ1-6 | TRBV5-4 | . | ASSFSDMRNSPLH
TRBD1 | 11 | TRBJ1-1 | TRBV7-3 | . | ASSLSGQGEAF
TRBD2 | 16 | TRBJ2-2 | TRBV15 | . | ATSRGLAGVGNTGELF
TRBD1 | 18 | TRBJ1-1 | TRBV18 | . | ASSPPPTTRTGGEGRMAF
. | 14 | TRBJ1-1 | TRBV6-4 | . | ASSDSREGGGTEAF
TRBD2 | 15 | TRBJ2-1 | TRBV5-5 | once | ASSLGTSGSLRNEQF
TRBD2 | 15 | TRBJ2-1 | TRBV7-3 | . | ASSNLRASGSHNEQF
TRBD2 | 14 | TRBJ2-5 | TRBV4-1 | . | ASSQDEGTKKETQY
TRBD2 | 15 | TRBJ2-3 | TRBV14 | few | ASSPLAGGSSRDTQY
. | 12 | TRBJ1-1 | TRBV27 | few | ASSFGGVDTEAF
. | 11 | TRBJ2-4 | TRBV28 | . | ASSLRVGNIQY
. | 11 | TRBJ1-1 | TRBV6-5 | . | ASHGTPNTEAF
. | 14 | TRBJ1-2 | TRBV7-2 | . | ASSPWGRGTDYGYT